This T cell receptor beta chain was obtained from a study of early T cells in non-severe SARS-CoV-2 infection. Background on the study: Sequenced bulk RNA came from whole blood that was unsorted, and chains were unpaired.

The TCR library protocol was used to attach unique molecular identifiers. These identifiers were attached to individual cDNA molecules. From the 5' RACE reads, TCRdb called clonotypes with MiXCR, one entry per CDR3 protein. The data hold about 68,000 distinct CDR3 sequences, with under 13% observed a single time. CDR1 and CDR2 (germline): KGHSH, LQKENI. The CDR3 extends over 13 amino acids. Trimming pared 8 bases from V and 3 bases from J, leaving 11 bases between. This clonotype has a handful of counts. The sequence derives from an adult who was a healthcare worker with PCR-confirmed SARS-CoV-2 infection or an uninfected control (not recorded which). Sequencing was performed on whole blood. This chain joins TRBV18 and TRBJ1-3; unclear D gene. CDR3 residues: CASRESGGNTIYF. The CDR3 DNA is TGTGCCAGCCGGGAGAGCGGTGGAAACACCATATATTTT.